Each of the 19 T cell receptor beta chains below was sequenced from the same sample in a study of neoadjuvant nivolumab and ipilimumab in lung cancer (dated by TCRdb to between 2020 and 2021). In light of the paper, this sample's time point label describes: at surgical resection after neoadjuvant nivolumab +/- ipilimumab. The protocol used for the library was the immunoSEQ multiplex PCR assay. In its TCRdb copy, this immuneACCESS table keeps in-frame sequences only and misses some clones. Where compared with another copy, unresolved V genes explain less than half of these, and the others have no known cause. For this sample the table gives tens of thousands of clones, of which approximately 78% were detected only once. About 8.1% of the sample is held by the ten biggest clonotypes. Sequenced here: tumor tissue, sampled after neoadjuvant nivolumab, alone or with ipilimumab, at or shortly before surgery. The receptors here all came from an adult with non-small cell lung cancer.

The chain uses TRBV18 and TRBJ1-1; weak D call: TRBD1 (5 bases). V lost 3 bases and J 7 bases, leaving 12 bases between the germline ends. The CDR3 spans 13 residues. CDR1 and CDR2 from the germline V gene are KGHSH and LQKENI. The CDR3 nucleotides read TGTGCCAGCTCACCCGGGACCAGTGATGAAGCTTTCTTT. It specifies CASSPGTSDEAFF. The full variable domain, in which reference TRBV18 and TRBJ1-1 provide the parts outside the CDR3, is NAGVMQNPRHLVRRRGQEARLRCSPMKGHSHVYWYRQLPEEGLKFMVYLQKENIIDESGMPKERFSAEFPKEGPSILRIQQVVRGDSAAYFCASSPGTSDEAFFGQGTRLTVV.

This sequence joins TRBV18 and TRBJ2-7; 7 bases line up with TRBD1. Germline assignment: CDR1 KGHSH and CDR2 LQKENI. The CDR3 contains 15 residues. The trim removed 0 bases at V and 5 bases at J, leaving 7 bases unmatched. The CDR3 here is CASSPPGTEAHEQYF. CDR3 bases: TGTGCCAGCTCACCACCGGGGACAGAAGCCCACGAGCAGTACTTC.

The V call is TRBV30, the J call TRBJ2-7; 7 bases line up with TRBD1. The CDR3 spans 13 residues. V shed 4 bases, J shed 7 bases, and the junction held 10 bases outside the gene matches. The germline gives CDR1 GTSNPN, CDR2 SVGIG (reference sequence). DNA of the CDR3: TGTGCCTGGAAAGCGCATTCAGGGGGAGAGCAGTACTTC. Protein product: CAWKAHSGGEQYF.

The chain has TRBV6-5 and TRBJ2-7; 7 bases line up with TRBD2. Germline V gives CDR1 MNHEY, CDR2 SVGAGI. Trimming cost V 7 bases and J 2 bases; bases outside gene matches: 8. The CDR3 extends over 14 amino acids. CDR3 sequence reads: CASTPGGRPYEQYF. Here the CDR3 DNA reads TGTGCCAGCACGCCGGGGGGACGCCCCTACGAGCAGTACTTC.

The V gene is TRBV27, the J gene TRBJ2-1, with D maybe TRBD1 (5 bases). The V end was cut by 3 bases, the J end by 0 bases, with 15 bases between. This CDR3 has 17 amino acids. Germline CDR1 MNHEY, CDR2 SMNVEV (reference sequence). The CDR3 sequence is CASSFAGSLFSYNEQFF. DNA of the CDR3: TGTGCCAGCAGTTTTGCAGGGTCTCTTTTCTCCTACAATGAGCAGTTCTTC.

The rearrangement joins TRBV4-1 to TRBJ2-5; D is possibly TRBD2 (5 bases). CDR3 length equals 12 residues. Trimming removed 4 bases at V and 4 bases at J, with 7 bases between. Germline CDR1 and CDR2: MGHRA and YSYEKL. CDR3 protein: CASSPGGETQYF. The CDR3 bases are TGCGCCAGCAGCCCAGGAGGAGAGACCCAGTACTTC.

This chain joins TRBV5-8 and TRBJ2-3; D possibly corresponds to TRBD2 (6 bases). The CDR3 totals 17 residues. Germline V lookup: CDR1 SGHTS, CDR2 YDEGEE. V lost 4 bases, J lost 1 base, and 19 bases lay in between. CDR3 sequence: CASSPEVVGGGTDTQYF. The CDR3 DNA reads TGTGCCAGCAGCCCCGAGGTCGTTGGCGGGGGCACAGATACGCAGTATTTT.

This chain uses TRBV30 with TRBJ2-7; TRBD1 might be the D (6 bases). The germline V gene has CDR1 GTSNPN and CDR2 SVGIG (reference sequence). CDR3 length: 15 amino acids. The ends were cut back, 2 bases at V and 0 bases at J, with 14 bases in the middle. The CDR3 sequence: CAWSFQRGSSYEQYF. The CDR3 bases are TGTGCCTGGAGTTTTCAGAGGGGGAGCTCCTACGAGCAGTACTTC.

The chain links TRBV20-1 to TRBJ1-2, with TRBD1 as a possible D gene (6 bases). The length of the CDR3 is 11 residues. The germline CDR1 and CDR2 sequences are DFQATT and SNEGSKA (reference sequence). CDR3 region: CVYSDSGGYTF. As DNA, the CDR3 is TGCGTGTACTCGGACAGTGGCGGCTACACCTTC.

This chain uses TRBV29-1 with TRBJ2-1; D is perhaps TRBD2 (6 bases). V lost 2 bases and J 3 bases, leaving 11 bases between the germline ends. This CDR3 spans 14 amino acids. Looked up from germline, CDR1 is SQVTM and CDR2 is ANQGSEA. The CDR3 DNA reads TGCAGCGTTGAACGGCGGGGCCTCTACAATGAGCAGTTCTTC. The encoded protein is CSVERRGLYNEQFF.

This rearrangement joins TRBV7-9 to TRBJ1-4, with 9 bases lining up with TRBD1. With V trimmed by 6 bases and J by 8 bases, 16 bases remained unmatched. Germline V lookup: CDR1 SEHNR, CDR2 FQNEAQ (reference sequence). This CDR3 has 17 residues. CDR3 residues: CASRNSAGDREREKLFF. In DNA form, the CDR3 reads TGTGCCAGCAGAAACTCCGCCGGGGACAGGGAAAGGGAAAAACTGTTTTTT.

This clone was picked up a small number of times. The chain combines TRBV10-1 with TRBJ2-3; 9 bases match TRBD2. The V gene end was trimmed by 3 bases and the J gene end by 5 bases; junction bases not matched to a gene: 0. Germline lookup yields CDR1 WNHNN and CDR2 SYGVQD (reference sequence). The length of the CDR3 is 13 residues. CDR3 loop: CASSDSGRDTQYF. For the CDR3, the DNA is TGCGCCAGCAGTGATAGCGGGAGAGATACGCAGTATTTT.

The chain recombines TRBV29-1 with TRBJ1-2; TRBD1 matches at 10 bases. CDR1 and CDR2 from the germline V gene are SQVTM and ANQGSEA. The length of the CDR3 is 15 residues. V lost 4 bases and J lost 9; bases outside the gene matches: 14. The CDR3 bases are TGCAGCGTTGTTGGGACTGTACCGGGACAGGGGCGCTACACCTTC. Protein sequence: CSVVGTVPGQGRYTF.

The DNA of the CDR3 is TGTGCCAGCAGTTCGACAGGGTTTGGCACTGAAGCTTTCTTT. Amino acids: CASSSTGFGTEAFF. The rearrangement links TRBV6-6 to TRBJ1-1, with 7 bases fitting TRBD1. Germline V gene lookup returns CDR1 MNHNY and CDR2 SVGAGI (reference sequence). The CDR3 is 14 residues long. V dropped 4 bases and J dropped 4; count of bases not matched to a gene: 6.

This sequence joins TRBV7-2 and TRBJ2-1; TRBD2 aligns across 11 bases. The CDR3 is made up of 16 amino acids. Germline loops: CDR1 SGHTA, CDR2 FQGNSA. Unmatched junction bases numbered 4, after V lost 4 bases and J lost 2 bases. The CDR3 reads CASSYTSGSTYNEQFF. Here the CDR3 DNA reads TGTGCCAGCAGCTATACTAGCGGGAGTACCTACAATGAGCAGTTCTTC.

This chain joins TRBV5-1 and TRBJ2-5; no clear D gene. V shed 2 bases and J shed 0 bases, with 5 bases lying between them. The CDR3 is made up of 13 amino acids. Germline V gene data show CDR1 as SGHRS and CDR2 as YFSETQ. The DNA of the CDR3 is TGCGCCAGCAGCTTAATGTACCAAGAGACCCAGTACTTC. Translation gives CASSLMYQETQYF.

This rearrangement joins TRBV7-9 to TRBJ2-1; D is unclear. V shed 1 base and J shed 14 bases, with 9 bases lying between them. The germline gives CDR1 SEHNR, CDR2 FQNEAQ (reference sequence). The CDR3 contains 11 residues. The CDR3 is CASSLGVPEFF. The CDR3 nucleotides are TGTGCCAGCAGCTTAGGGGTCCCAGAGTTCTTC. The entire variable domain, with the rest obtained from reference TRBV7-9 and TRBJ2-1, is as follows: DTGVSQNPRHKITKRGQNVTFRCDPISEHNRLYWYRQTLGQGPEFLTYFQNEAQLEKSRLLSDRFSAERPKGSFSTLEIQRTEQGDSAMYLCASSLGVPEFFGPGTRLTVL.

This chain uses TRBV6-5 with TRBJ2-7, with TRBD1 matching 7 bases. The CDR3 sequence is 14 residues long. V gave up 6 bases and J gave up 3 bases; unmatched junction bases: 8. Germline V gives CDR1 MNHEY, CDR2 SVGAGI. The CDR3 region is CASSRTGTVYEQYF. Here the CDR3 DNA reads TGTGCCAGCAGCCGAACCGGGACAGTCTACGAGCAGTACTTC.

V is TRBV11-2 and J is TRBJ2-1; the D is unclear. The V and J ends lost 2 bases and 13 bases respectively, with 15 bases between them. The CDR3 has 13 amino acids. CDR1 and CDR2 from the germline V gene are SGHAT and FQNNGV. The CDR3 region has the DNA TGTGCCAGCAGCTTAAACCCCCCCTTAGACCAGTTCTTC. Translating it yields CASSLNPPLDQFF.